This T cell receptor beta chain is from a study of patients with pleural tuberculosis. The germline V gene has CDR1 SGHTA and CDR2 FQGTGA. This CDR3 is built from 17 residues. J gave up 4 bases and V 1 base, and 8 bases lay outside the gene matches. MiXCR, run by TCRdb on the reads, gives a single entry per CDR3 protein. The sample lists approximately 53,000 distinct CDR3 sequences, around 7% occurring once. This clonotype was observed a handful of times. The receptor's source is a human donor with pleural tuberculosis. V and J are TRBV7-3 and TRBJ2-1, with 9 nucleotides matching TRBD2. The CDR3 spells CASSLRAWREGYNEQFF. CDR3 nucleotides: TGTGCCAGCAGCTTAAGGGCATGGCGGGAGGGGTACAATGAGCAGTTCTTC.